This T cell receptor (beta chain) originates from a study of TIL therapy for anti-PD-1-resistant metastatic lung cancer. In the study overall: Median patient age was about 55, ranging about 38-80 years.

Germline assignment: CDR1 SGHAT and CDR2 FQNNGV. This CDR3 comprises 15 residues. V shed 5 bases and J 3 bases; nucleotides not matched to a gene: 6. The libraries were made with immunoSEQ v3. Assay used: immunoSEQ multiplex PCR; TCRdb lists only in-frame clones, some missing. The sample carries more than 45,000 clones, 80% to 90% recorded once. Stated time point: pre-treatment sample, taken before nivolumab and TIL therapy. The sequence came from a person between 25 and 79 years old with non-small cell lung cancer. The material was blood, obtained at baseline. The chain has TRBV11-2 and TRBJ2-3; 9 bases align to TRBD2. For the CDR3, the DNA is TGTGCCAGCAGCGGTCCCGGACTAGCGACAGATACGCAGTATTTT. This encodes CASSGPGLATDTQYF.